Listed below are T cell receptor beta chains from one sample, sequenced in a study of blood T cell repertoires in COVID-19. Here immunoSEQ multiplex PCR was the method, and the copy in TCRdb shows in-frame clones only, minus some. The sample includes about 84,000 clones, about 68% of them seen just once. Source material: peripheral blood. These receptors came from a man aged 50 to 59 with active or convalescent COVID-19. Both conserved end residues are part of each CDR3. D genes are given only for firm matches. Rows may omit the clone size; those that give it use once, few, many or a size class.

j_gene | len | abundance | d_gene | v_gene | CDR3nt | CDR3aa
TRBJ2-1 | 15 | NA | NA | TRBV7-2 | TGTGCCAGCAGCTTTTACGGGGGGACAAACAATGAGCAGTTCTTC | CASSFYGGTNNEQFF
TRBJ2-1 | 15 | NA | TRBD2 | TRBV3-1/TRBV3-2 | TGTGCCAGCAGCCAAAGCGGGGGGGCGTGGAATGAGCAGTTCTTC | CASSQSGGAWNEQFF
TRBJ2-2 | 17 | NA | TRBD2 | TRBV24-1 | TGTGCCACCAGTGATCCCGCGACTAGCGCGAACACCGGGGAGCTGTTTTTT | CATSDPATSANTGELFF
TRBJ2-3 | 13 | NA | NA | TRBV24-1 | TGTGCCACCGAGGGAGCGAACACAGATACGCAGTATTTT | CATEGANTDTQYF
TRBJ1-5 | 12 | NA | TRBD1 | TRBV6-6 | TGTGCCAGCAGTTACACAGGGGAGCCCCAGCATTTT | CASSYTGEPQHF
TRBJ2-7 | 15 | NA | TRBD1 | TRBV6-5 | TGTGCCAGCAGCGCCCCCCTCGGACAGGGCCTACAGCAGTACTTC | CASSAPLGQGLQQYF
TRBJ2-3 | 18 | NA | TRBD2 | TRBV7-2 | TGTGCCAGCAGCTTAGCGCTAGCGGGGGGCGACAGCACAGATACGCAGTATTTT | CASSLALAGGDSTDTQYF
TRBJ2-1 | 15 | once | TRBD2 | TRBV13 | TGTGCCAGCAGACAAACTAGCGGGGGGGTTGGTGAGCAGTTCTTC | CASRQTSGGVGEQFF
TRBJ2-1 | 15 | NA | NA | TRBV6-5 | TGTGCCAGCACCCGACAGGTCACCTCCTACAATGAGCAGTTCTTC | CASTRQVTSYNEQFF
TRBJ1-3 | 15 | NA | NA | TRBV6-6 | TGTGCCAGCAGTTACCGAGGACAGACTGGAAACACCATATATTTT | CASSYRGQTGNTIYF
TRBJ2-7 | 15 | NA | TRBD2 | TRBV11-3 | TGTGCCAGCAGCTTATGGGGAGGGGCCGCCTACGAGCAGTACTTC | CASSLWGGAAYEQYF
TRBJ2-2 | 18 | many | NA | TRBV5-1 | TGCGCCAGCAGCTTGAGCCAGGGAAGGTTCTCCGACACCGGGGAGCTGTTTTTT | CASSLSQGRFSDTGELFF
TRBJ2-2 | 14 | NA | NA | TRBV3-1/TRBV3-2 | TGTGCCAGCCGGGACTTGGCGAACACCGGGGAGCTGTTTTTT | CASRDLANTGELFF
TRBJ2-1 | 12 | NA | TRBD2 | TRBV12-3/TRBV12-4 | TGTGCCAGCAACCAGCGGGGGCGGGATAAGTTCTTC | CASNQRGRDKFF
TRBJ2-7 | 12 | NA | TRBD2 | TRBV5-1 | TGCGCCAGCAGCTTTAGTGGGGACTACAAGTACTTC | CASSFSGDYKYF
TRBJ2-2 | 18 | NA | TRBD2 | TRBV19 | TGTGCCAGTAGTAATCTTAGACTAGCGGGCTCGAACACCGGGGAGCTGTTTTTT | CASSNLRLAGSNTGELFF
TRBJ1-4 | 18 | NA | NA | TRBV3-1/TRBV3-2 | TGTGCCAGCAGCCAAGCAGTGGGAGGGGGAGGATTTGGTGAAAAACTGTTTTTT | CASSQAVGGGGFGEKLFF
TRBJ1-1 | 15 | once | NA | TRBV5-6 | TGTGCCAGCAGCCTTACCAGATATAACCCCTTTGGAGCTTTCTTT | CASSLTRYNPFGAFF
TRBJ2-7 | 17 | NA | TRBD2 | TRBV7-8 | TGTGCCAGCAGCCTTACTAGCGGGGGGCTTAGCTCCTACGAGCAGTACTTC | CASSLTSGGLSSYEQYF
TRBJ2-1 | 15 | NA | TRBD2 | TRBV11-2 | TGTGCCAGCAGCTTAGGGACTAGCGGGGGGGGTGAGCAGTTCTTC | CASSLGTSGGGEQFF
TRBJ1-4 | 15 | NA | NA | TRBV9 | TGTGCCAGCAGCTCATCTACAGGGAGGGGTGAAAAACTGTTTTTT | CASSSSTGRGEKLFF
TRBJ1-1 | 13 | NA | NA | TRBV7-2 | TGTGCCAGCAGCTGGGGAACAGGGCTTGAAGCTTTCTTT | CASSWGTGLEAFF
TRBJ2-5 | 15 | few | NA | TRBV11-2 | TGTGCCAGCAGCGGACGGGCAGGGCTAAAAGAGACCCAGTACTTC | CASSGRAGLKETQYF
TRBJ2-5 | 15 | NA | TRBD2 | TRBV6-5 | TGTGCCAGCAGAATAGTCGGGGGGATTCAAGAGACCCAGTACTTC | CASRIVGGIQETQYF
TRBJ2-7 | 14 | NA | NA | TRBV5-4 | TGTGCCAGCAGCTTGGGGGCCGAAGGCTACGAGCAGTACTTC | CASSLGAEGYEQYF
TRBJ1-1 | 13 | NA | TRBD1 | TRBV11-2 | TGTGCCAGCAGCTTTTTCCAGGGGGCTGAAGCTTTCTTT | CASSFFQGAEAFF
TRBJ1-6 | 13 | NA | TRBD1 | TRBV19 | TGTGCCAGTAATCCAGGGGGAAATTCACCCCTCCACTTT | CASNPGGNSPLHF
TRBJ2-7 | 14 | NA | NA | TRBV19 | TGTGCCAGTAGTACACAGGGTAGGTTTGAAGAGCAGTACTTC | CASSTQGRFEEQYF
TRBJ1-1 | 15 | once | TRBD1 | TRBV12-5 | TGTGCTAGTGGTTCGTACCTTGGGACAGGCACTGAAGCTTTCTTT | CASGSYLGTGTEAFF
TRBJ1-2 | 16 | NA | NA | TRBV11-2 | TGTGCCAGCAGCTTAGTCCCGGGTCCCCCAAACTATGGCTACACCTTC | CASSLVPGPPNYGYTF
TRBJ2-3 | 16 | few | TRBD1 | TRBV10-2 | TGCGCCAGCAGTGGGCAGAGGACAGGGGTAAGGGATACGCAGTATTTT | CASSGQRTGVRDTQYF
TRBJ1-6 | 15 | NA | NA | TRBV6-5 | TGTGCCACAGAGAGGCAAGTCCTACTGCATTCACCCCTCCACTTT | CATERQVLLHSPLHF
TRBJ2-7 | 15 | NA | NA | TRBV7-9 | TGTGCCAGCAGCTCCTCAGGGGTGCGGAACTACGAGCAGTACTTC | CASSSSGVRNYEQYF
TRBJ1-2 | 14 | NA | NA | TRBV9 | TGTGCCAGCAGCGCAACAGGGTTAGACTATGGCTACACCTTC | CASSATGLDYGYTF
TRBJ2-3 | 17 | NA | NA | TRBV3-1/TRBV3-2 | TGTGCCAGCAGCCAAGCAGAAGGGGGGGGGAACACAGATACGCAGTATTTT | CASSQAEGGGNTDTQYF
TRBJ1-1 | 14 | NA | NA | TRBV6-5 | TGTGCCAGCAGTTACTATCGGCGAGGCACTGAAGCTTTCTTT | CASSYYRRGTEAFF
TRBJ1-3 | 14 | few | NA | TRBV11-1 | TGTGCCAGCAGCTTAGGAAGGGGAAGAAACACCATATATTTT | CASSLGRGRNTIYF
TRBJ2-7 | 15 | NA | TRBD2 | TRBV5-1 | TGCGCCAGCAGCCCGCTCGGGGGGAACTCCTACGAGCAGTACTTC | CASSPLGGNSYEQYF
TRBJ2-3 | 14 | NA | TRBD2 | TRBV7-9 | TGTGCCAGCAGCTTAGGTACTAGCGGGGGCACGCAGTATTTT | CASSLGTSGGTQYF
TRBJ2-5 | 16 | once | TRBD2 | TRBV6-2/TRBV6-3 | TGTGCCAGCAGTAGCCCTGGGACTAGCGGGCTGGGGACCCAGTACTTC | CASSSPGTSGLGTQYF
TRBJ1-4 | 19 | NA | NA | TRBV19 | TGTGCCAGTAGTAACACGTTCGGAGGGAACCTTGCAACTAATGAAAAACTGTTTTTT | CASSNTFGGNLATNEKLFF
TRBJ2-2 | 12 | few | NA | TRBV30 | TGTGCCTGGAGGCAGGGGCCCGGGGAGCTGTTTTTT | CAWRQGPGELFF
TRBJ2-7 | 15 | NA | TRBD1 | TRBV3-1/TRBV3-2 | TGTGCCAGCAGCCTCATCCCCGCAGGGGGCCACGAGCAGTACTTC | CASSLIPAGGHEQYF
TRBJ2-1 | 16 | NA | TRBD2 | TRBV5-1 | TGCGCCAGCAGCTGGGGACTAGCGGGGACAATCAATGAGCAGTTCTTC | CASSWGLAGTINEQFF
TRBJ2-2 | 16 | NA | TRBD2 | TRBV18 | TGTGCCAGCTCACCGAGAATAGCGGGAGCGACCGGGGAGCTGTTTTTT | CASSPRIAGATGELFF